The 5 T cell receptor beta chains below come from one sample, sequenced in a study of blood T cell repertoires in COVID-19. Method: immunoSEQ multiplex PCR; TCRdb's copy keeps in-frame clones and lacks some. The table lists 100,000 to 150,000 clones, 65% to 80% of them singletons. The sequencing sample was made of peripheral blood. Source of these receptors: a human donor with acute or convalescent COVID-19. The donor label of this sample is uncertain.

J is TRBJ2-3 and V is TRBV7-8; the D is unclear. Trimming pared 3 bases from V and 1 base from J, leaving 11 bases between. From germline, CDR1 is SGHVS and CDR2 FQNEAQ. CDR3 length: 15 residues. CDR3 in amino acids: CASSFDRLGTDTQYF. The CDR3 bases are TGTGCCAGCAGCTTTGATAGATTAGGCACAGATACGCAGTATTTT.

At least ten counts were recorded for this clone. CDR3 region: CASRVRQGARETQYF. CDR3 DNA: TGTGCCAGCAGGGTCAGACAGGGAGCGCGGGAGACCCAGTACTTC. The genes are TRBV2 and TRBJ2-5, with TRBD1 matching over 7 bases. From germline, CDR1 is SNHLY and CDR2 FYNNEI. V dropped 6 bases and J dropped 5; count of bases not matched to a gene: 12. This CDR3 is built from 15 residues.

The chain recombines TRBV24-1 with TRBJ1-2, with D tentatively TRBD1 (6 bases). This CDR3 comprises 15 residues. Deletions cut 4 bases from V and 8 bases from J, with 19 bases between. Germline V gene sequence: CDR1 KGHDR, CDR2 SFDVKD. The CDR3 region has the DNA TGTGCCACCAGTGACCCGAGGCAGGGGATATCGGGCTACACCTTC. This translates into CATSDPRQGISGYTF.

The rearrangement joins TRBV24-1 to TRBJ1-1; D not resolved. V dropped 4 bases and J dropped 14 bases, with 16 bases sitting between them. CDR3 size: 12 residues. The germline CDR1 and CDR2 sequences are KGHDR and SFDVKD. The chain's CDR3 is CATSDPDAEVFF. DNA for the CDR3: TGTGCCACCAGTGACCCTGACGCGGAAGTGTTCTTT.

CDR3 sequence reads: CASSRTPQGAGELFF. DNA of the CDR3: TGTGCCAGCAGCCGTACGCCCCAGGGTGCCGGGGAGCTGTTTTTT. The V gene is TRBV7-9, the J gene TRBJ2-2; perhaps TRBD1 as D (5 bases). Germline V gene lookup returns CDR1 SEHNR and CDR2 FQNEAQ (reference sequence). V dropped 5 bases and J dropped 6 bases, with 16 bases sitting between them. The CDR3 has 15 residues.